These 6 T cell receptor beta chains were sequenced from one sample in a study of regulatory T cells in long-lasting Graves disease (dated by TCRdb to the early 2020s). The time point label corresponds to: newly diagnosed GD, antithyroid drugs for less than 3 months. For both TCR sequencing and RNA sequencing, RNA was extracted from PBMCs in TRIzol. Receptor libraries were prepared by multiplex PCR. Sequencing took place on an Illumina HiSeq 4000. CDR3 regions were amplified by Arm-PCR with iRepertoire HTBI primers to construct TCR beta libraries. The raw public reads went through TCRdb reprocessing: fastp at Q25, MiXCR clone calling, in-frame beta chains kept. Each entry merges the rows of one CDR3 protein and shows their most common DNA and genes. Counted in this sample were around 250,000 distinct CDR3 sequences; roughly 18% of them appeared once. The ten largest make up 12% to 15% of the sample.

These same data were also listed under a study on T cells in Graves' hyperthyroidism and ophthalmopathy.

This sample comprised peripheral blood mononuclear cells (PBMCs), obtained at new diagnosis, from a patient treated with antithyroid drugs. All receptors derive from a woman younger than 45 with Graves disease. Donor details come from another sample of the same person, matched by shared clones.

This clonotype was observed many times. This sequence joins TRBV6-1 and TRBJ2-5; the D is unclear. The ends were cut back, 0 bases at V and 3 bases at J, with 23 bases in the middle. Germline CDR1 is MNHNS and CDR2 is SASEGT. This CDR3 spans 19 amino acids. The CDR3 sequence: CASSEAIALTATLKETQYF. CDR3 sequence (DNA): TGTGCCAGCAGTGAAGCAATAGCCTTGACCGCGACTCTAAAAGAGACCCAGTACTTC.

This clonotype was detected many times. The genes are TRBV3-1 and TRBJ1-5; tentatively, D is TRBD1 (6 bases). CDR1 and CDR2 from the germline V gene are LGHDT and YNNKEL (reference sequence). Trimming removed 4 bases from V and 5 bases from J, with 12 bases in between. The CDR3 sequence is 14 residues long. CDR3 protein: CASSRGTRDQPQHF. CDR3 nucleotides: TGTGCCAGCAGCCGGGGGACAAGGGATCAGCCCCAGCATTTT.

This clonotype has at least ten counts. V is TRBV2 and J is TRBJ1-6; TRBD1 matches at 8 bases. This CDR3 has 18 amino acids. The V gene's germline CDR1 is SNHLY and CDR2 FYNNEI. V was pared by 4 bases and J by 5 bases, with 13 bases of the junction left unmatched. CDR3 nucleotide sequence: TGTGCCAGCAGTGTTTTATGGGACAGGCCCTCTAATAATTCACCCCTCCACTTT. Protein: CASSVLWDRPSNNSPLHF.

This clonotype was picked up many times. This chain joins TRBV20-1 and TRBJ2-1; 7 bases agree with TRBD2. This CDR3 is built from 15 residues. The V gene's germline CDR1 is DFQATT and CDR2 SNEGSKA (reference sequence). V dropped 4 bases and J dropped 6; count of bases not matched to a gene: 12. CDR3 bases: TGCAGTGCTACAGCGGGGCGTACGGGGGGCAATGAGCAGTTCTTC. Translation: CSATAGRTGGNEQFF.

This clonotype was seen many times. This rearrangement joins TRBV18 to TRBJ2-3, with 7 bases aligning to TRBD1. The CDR3 totals 18 residues. With 4 bases clipped from V and 0 bases from J, the junction kept 13 bases outside the gene matches. Germline CDR1 is KGHSH and CDR2 is LQKENI. The CDR3 DNA reads TGTGCCAGCTCACTATTCCCGGGACAGAGGACTAGCACAGATACGCAGTATTTT. This codes for CASSLFPGQRTSTDTQYF.

Note on this clonotype: A single base separates this from a much larger clone, so it may be a read error. The chain recombines TRBV6-5 with TRBJ1-5; D not resolved. Germline loops: CDR1 MNHEY, CDR2 SVGAGI. V was clipped by 4 bases and J by 9 bases, with 19 bases between them. The CDR3 extends over 15 amino acids. The CDR3 DNA reads TGTGCCAGCAGTTCCGCCCAAGGAGGGCTCCGGCCCCAGCATTTT. As protein: CASSSAQGGLRPQHF.